Listed here is a single T cell receptor (beta chain). The sample belongs to a study of blood T cell repertoires in COVID-19. Germline CDR1 is SGHRS and CDR2 is YFSETQ. V dropped 0 bases and J dropped 3; count of bases not matched to a gene: 12. The CDR3 runs to 18 residues. Method: immunoSEQ multiplex PCR; TCRdb's copy keeps in-frame clones and lacks some. The data contain 90,000 or so clones, around 93% of them singletons. This receptor was identified in a human donor with active COVID-19. The donor label of this sample is uncertain. This chain uses TRBV5-1 with TRBJ1-1; 9 bases fit TRBD1. The specimen was peripheral blood. CDR3 protein: CASSLALGTGTRDTEAFF. Written as DNA, the CDR3 is TGCGCCAGCAGCTTGGCCTTGGGGACAGGGACGAGGGACACTGAAGCTTTCTTT.